Shown below are 16 T cell receptor beta chains from a single sample sequenced in a study of cytomegalovirus exposure and HLA in healthy donors. It was with 60 Vbeta and 13 Jbeta primers that the PCR ran. The table came from immunoSEQ multiplex PCR; TCRdb's copy has only in-frame clones and leaves some out. The profile covers 250,000 to 350,000 clones, with 80% to 90% appearing a single time and 3.5% to 4.5% taken by the ten largest. The sample comprised PBMCs. These receptors all come from a man in his forties in good health and CMV-seropositive.

The genes are TRBV11-2 and TRBJ2-1; TRBD2 matches at 16 bases. The CDR3 has 18 residues. CDR1 SGHAT and CDR2 FQNNGV come from the germline V gene. The V segment lost 4 bases and the J segment 7 bases; nucleotides outside the gene matches: 10. CDR3 coding DNA: TGTGCCAGCAGCTCCAGATTGGGGACTAGCGGGAGGGCGAATGAGCAGTTCTTC. This translates into CASSSRLGTSGRANEQFF.

This clone has more than one count but fewer than ten. The chain couples TRBV7-9 to TRBJ1-1; weak D call: TRBD1 (6 bases). Trimming removed 4 bases at V and 2 bases at J, with 11 bases between. CDR1 is SEHNR and CDR2 is FQNEAQ in the germline V gene (reference sequence). CDR3 length equals 14 residues. In DNA, the CDR3 is TGTGCCAGCAGCTCACAGGGCGAAAACACTGAAGCTTTCTTT. Translated, it gives CASSSQGENTEAFF.

The CDR3 region is CASSSLDSYEQYF. For the CDR3, the DNA is TGTGCCAGCAGCTCCCTAGACTCCTACGAGCAGTACTTC. The chain links TRBV7-2 to TRBJ2-7, with no clear D. V was shortened by 4 bases and J by 0 bases, with 7 bases between the two germline ends. There are 13 residues in the CDR3. The germline V gene encodes CDR1 SGHTA and CDR2 FQGNSA.

The chain is built from TRBV29-1 and TRBJ2-1; 7 bases fit TRBD2. This CDR3 has 15 amino acids. Trimming at V came to 5 bases and at J to 9 bases, leaving 16 bases not matched to a gene. Germline V gene lookup returns CDR1 SQVTM and CDR2 ANQGSEA. CDR3 sequence reads: CSVFSTAGRVSEQFF. Here the CDR3 DNA reads TGCAGCGTTTTCTCTACAGCGGGAAGGGTCAGTGAGCAGTTCTTC.

The chain couples TRBV7-8 to TRBJ2-1; perhaps TRBD1 as D (6 bases). This CDR3 is built from 14 residues. Trimming pared 1 base from V and 7 bases from J, leaving 11 bases between. Germline CDR1 reads SGHVS; CDR2 reads FQNEAQ. The CDR3, as DNA: TGTGCCAGCAGCTTAGAGGTAGGGGGAAATGAGCAGTTCTTC. Its translation is CASSLEVGGNEQFF.

The chain links TRBV10-1 to TRBJ2-1; D perhaps matches TRBD2 (6 bases). Germline V gives CDR1 WNHNN, CDR2 SYGVQD (reference sequence). V was cut by 2 bases and J by 7 bases, with 24 bases left in between. CDR3 length: 18 amino acids. Here the CDR3 DNA reads TGCGCCAGCAGTGAGGGGGGGTCGGGGTTGGACTCCCGGAATGAGCAGTTCTTC. Translated, it gives CASSEGGSGLDSRNEQFF.

This CDR3 reads CATRAGNQPQHF. As DNA, the CDR3 is TGTGCCACCAGGGCGGGCAATCAGCCCCAGCATTTT. The chain links TRBV15 to TRBJ1-5; D unresolved. Germline lookup yields CDR1 LNHNV and CDR2 YYDKDF (reference sequence). CDR3 length equals 12 residues. Trimming stripped 6 bases from V and 2 bases from J, with 5 bases between.

This chain connects TRBV9 to TRBJ2-1, with a tentative D call TRBD1 (7 bases). The CDR3 is made up of 16 amino acids. Germline lookup yields CDR1 SGDLS and CDR2 YYNGEE. V was pared by 3 bases and J by 8 bases, with 21 bases between. The CDR3 loop is CASSGRGGLIADEQFF. The CDR3 DNA sequence: TGTGCCAGCAGCGGACGAGGGGGCCTTATAGCGGATGAGCAGTTCTTC. The variable domain in full, with the rest retrieved from reference TRBV9 and TRBJ2-1, is DSGVTQTPKHLITATGQRVTLRCSPRSGDLSVYWYQQSLDQGLQFLIQYYNGEERAKGNILERFSAQQFPDLHSELNLSSLELGDSALYFCASSGRGGLIADEQFFGPGTRLTVL.

The chain is built from TRBV7-9 and TRBJ2-1; 14 bases are shared with TRBD2. This CDR3 contains 15 residues. Germline V lookup: CDR1 SEHNR, CDR2 FQNEAQ (reference sequence). The trim removed 4 bases at V and 8 bases at J, leaving 4 bases unmatched. The DNA for the CDR3 is TGTGCCAGCAGCTCGACTAGCGGGAGGGTTGATGAGCAGTTCTTC. This encodes CASSSTSGRVDEQFF.

V and J are TRBV7-8 and TRBJ1-6, with 8 bases that match TRBD1. Losses at the gene ends were 1 base for V and 6 bases for J; bases not matched to a gene: 11. Looked up from germline, CDR1 is SGHVS and CDR2 is FQNEAQ. The CDR3 contains 18 residues. This CDR3 reads CASSLVQGAYSFNSPLHF. The CDR3 DNA reads as TGTGCCAGCAGCTTAGTCCAGGGGGCTTATTCGTTTAATTCACCCCTCCACTTT.

The CDR3 region has the DNA TGTGCCAGCAGCTTGGCGAGACAGGGACCCGGGGAGCTGTTTTTT. It codes for CASSLARQGPGELFF. The genes are TRBV5-4 and TRBJ2-2; 7 nucleotides align to TRBD1. The CDR3 consists of 15 residues. Germline trimming cut 0 bases from V and 6 bases from J; bases unmatched to any gene: 5. Germline assignment: CDR1 SGHNT and CDR2 YYREEE (reference sequence).

The chain is built from TRBV19 and TRBJ2-7, with a tentative D call TRBD2 (6 bases). This CDR3 has 18 residues. CDR1 LNHDA and CDR2 SQIVND come from the germline V gene (reference sequence). V lost 4 bases and J lost 1, with 23 bases in between. DNA of the CDR3: TGTGCCAGTAGTACCGCGGGACCCTCATCGATCCTGTCCTACGAGCAGTACTTC. Residues: CASSTAGPSSILSYEQYF.

The chain joins TRBV14 to TRBJ2-2; TRBD1 matches 7 bases. The CDR3 sequence is 16 residues long. The J segment lost 5 bases and the V segment lost 1 base, leaving 7 bases of the junction unmatched. Per germline, CDR1 SGHDN and CDR2 FVKESK. Written as DNA, the CDR3 is TGTGCCAGCAGCCAAGGGGCAGGGGGTTGGACCGGGGAGCTGTTTTTT. Translating gives CASSQGAGGWTGELFF.

This clone was observed a single time. The rearrangement joins TRBV27 to TRBJ1-3; 10 nucleotides line up with TRBD1. This CDR3 contains 15 residues. The V and J ends lost 9 bases and 3 bases, in that order; junction bases with no gene match: 8. The V gene's germline CDR1 is MNHEY and CDR2 SMNVEV (reference sequence). As DNA, the CDR3 is TGTGCCAGTGCTTCTGACAGGGGGCATGGAAACACCATATATTTT. Amino acids: CASASDRGHGNTIYF.

The chain combines TRBV13 with TRBJ2-7; 8 positions agree with TRBD1. The CDR3 totals 15 residues. V trimming: 4 bases; J trimming: 0 bases; junction bases outside the gene matches: 5. Germline CDR1 PRHDT, CDR2 FYEKMQ (reference sequence). Here the CDR3 DNA reads TGTGCCAGCAGCTGGACAGGGAGCAGCTCCTACGAGCAGTACTTC. Encoded protein: CASSWTGSSSYEQYF. Looking up the rest from reference TRBV13 and TRBJ2-7 gives the full variable domain: AAGVIQSPRHLIKEKRETATLKCYPIPRHDTVYWYQQGPGQDPQFLISFYEKMQSDKGSIPDRFSAQQFSDYHSELNMSSLELGDSALYFCASSWTGSSSYEQYFGPGTRLTVT.

The V gene is TRBV9, the J gene TRBJ2-7; D gene unclear. Germline V gives CDR1 SGDLS, CDR2 YYNGEE. V was clipped by 0 bases and J by 0 bases, with 10 bases between them. CDR3 length equals 15 residues. The CDR3 DNA follows: TGTGCCAGCAGCGTAGGTGCACTTGGCTCCTACGAGCAGTACTTC. Its translation is CASSVGALGSYEQYF.